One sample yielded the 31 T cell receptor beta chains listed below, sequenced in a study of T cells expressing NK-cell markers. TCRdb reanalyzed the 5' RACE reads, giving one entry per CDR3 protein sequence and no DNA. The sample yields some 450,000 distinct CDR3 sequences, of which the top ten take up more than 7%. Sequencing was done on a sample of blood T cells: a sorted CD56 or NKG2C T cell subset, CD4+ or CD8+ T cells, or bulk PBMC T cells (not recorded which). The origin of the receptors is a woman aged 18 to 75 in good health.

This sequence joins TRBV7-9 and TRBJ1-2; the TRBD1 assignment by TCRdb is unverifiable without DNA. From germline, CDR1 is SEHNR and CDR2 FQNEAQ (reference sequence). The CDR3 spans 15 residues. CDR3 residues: CASSSRDTTNYGYTF.

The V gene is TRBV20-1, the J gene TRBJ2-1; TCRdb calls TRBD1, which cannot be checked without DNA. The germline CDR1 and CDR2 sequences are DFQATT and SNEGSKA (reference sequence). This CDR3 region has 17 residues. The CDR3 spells CSARDIRGASTYNEQFF.

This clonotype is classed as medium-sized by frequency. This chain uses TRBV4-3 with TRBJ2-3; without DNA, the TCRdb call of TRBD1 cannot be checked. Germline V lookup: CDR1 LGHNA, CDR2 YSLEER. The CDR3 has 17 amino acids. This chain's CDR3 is CASSQEYLDSGTDTQYF.

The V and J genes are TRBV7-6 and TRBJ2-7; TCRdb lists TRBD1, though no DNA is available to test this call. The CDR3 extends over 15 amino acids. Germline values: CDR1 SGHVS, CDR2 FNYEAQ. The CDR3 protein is CASSRNRGESYEQYF.

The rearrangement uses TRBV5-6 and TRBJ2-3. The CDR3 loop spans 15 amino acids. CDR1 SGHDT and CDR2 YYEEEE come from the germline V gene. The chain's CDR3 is CASSLDSKGTDTQYF.

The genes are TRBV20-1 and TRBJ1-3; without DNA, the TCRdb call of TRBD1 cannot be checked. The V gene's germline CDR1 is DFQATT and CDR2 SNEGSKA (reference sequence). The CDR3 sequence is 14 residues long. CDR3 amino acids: CSASPDRGWDTIYF.

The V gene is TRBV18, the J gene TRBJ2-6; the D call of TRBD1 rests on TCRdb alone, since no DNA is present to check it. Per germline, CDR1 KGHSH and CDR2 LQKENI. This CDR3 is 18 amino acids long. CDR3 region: CASSPTGQKSYGANVLTF. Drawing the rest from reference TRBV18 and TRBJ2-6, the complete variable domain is NAGVMQNPRHLVRRRGQEARLRCSPMKGHSHVYWYRQLPEEGLKFMVYLQKENIIDESGMPKERFSAEFPKEGPSILRIQQVVRGDSAAYFCASSPTGQKSYGANVLTFGAGSRLTVL.

CDR3 sequence reads: CASSLWTGTGNQPQHF. This chain links TRBV7-9 with TRBJ1-5; TCRdb calls TRBD1, which cannot be checked without DNA. Germline CDR1 reads SEHNR; CDR2 reads FQNEAQ (reference sequence). The CDR3 has 16 amino acids.

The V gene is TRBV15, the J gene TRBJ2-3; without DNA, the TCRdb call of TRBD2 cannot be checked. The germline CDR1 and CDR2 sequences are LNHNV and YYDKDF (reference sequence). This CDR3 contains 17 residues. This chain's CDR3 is CATSSLERVNPHDTQYF.

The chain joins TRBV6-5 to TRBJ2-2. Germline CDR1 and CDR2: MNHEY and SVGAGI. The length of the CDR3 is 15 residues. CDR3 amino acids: CASSYRDGNTGELFF.

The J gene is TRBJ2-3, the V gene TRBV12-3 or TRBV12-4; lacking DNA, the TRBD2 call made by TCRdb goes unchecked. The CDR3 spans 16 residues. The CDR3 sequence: CASSPAGGLGADTQYF.

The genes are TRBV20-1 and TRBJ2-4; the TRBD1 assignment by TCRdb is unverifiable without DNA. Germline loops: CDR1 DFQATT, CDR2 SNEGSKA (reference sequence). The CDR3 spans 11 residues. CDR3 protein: CSASPSGGWYF.

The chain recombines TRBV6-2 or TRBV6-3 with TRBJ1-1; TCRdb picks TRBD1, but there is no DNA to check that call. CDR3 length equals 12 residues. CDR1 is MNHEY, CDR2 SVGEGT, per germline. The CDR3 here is CASRIQDTEAFF.

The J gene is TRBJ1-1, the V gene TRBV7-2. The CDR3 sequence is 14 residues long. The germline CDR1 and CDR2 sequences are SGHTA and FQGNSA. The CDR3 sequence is CASSHIRDFTEAFF.

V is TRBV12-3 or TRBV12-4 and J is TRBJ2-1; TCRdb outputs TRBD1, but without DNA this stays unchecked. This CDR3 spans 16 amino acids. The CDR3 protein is CASSVGGRLSYNEQFF.

The CDR3 is CASSPSTLYNEQFF. This chain links TRBV12-3 or TRBV12-4 with TRBJ2-1; TCRdb proposes TRBD2, but this gene call is untestable without DNA. The CDR3 has 14 residues.

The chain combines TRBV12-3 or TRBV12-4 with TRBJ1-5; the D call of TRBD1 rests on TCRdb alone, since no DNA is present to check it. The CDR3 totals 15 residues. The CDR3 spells CASSLQGYSNQPQHF.

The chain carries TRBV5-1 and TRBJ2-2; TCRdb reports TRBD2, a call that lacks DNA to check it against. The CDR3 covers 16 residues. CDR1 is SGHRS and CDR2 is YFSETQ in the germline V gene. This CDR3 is CASSFFTTSISGELFF.

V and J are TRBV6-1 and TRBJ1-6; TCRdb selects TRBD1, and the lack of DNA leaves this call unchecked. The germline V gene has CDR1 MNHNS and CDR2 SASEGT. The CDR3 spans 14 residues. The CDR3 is CATKTGDLNSPLHF.

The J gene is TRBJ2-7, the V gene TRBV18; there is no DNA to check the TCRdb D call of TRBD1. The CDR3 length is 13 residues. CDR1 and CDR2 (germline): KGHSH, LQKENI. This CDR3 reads CASSGQGANEQYF.

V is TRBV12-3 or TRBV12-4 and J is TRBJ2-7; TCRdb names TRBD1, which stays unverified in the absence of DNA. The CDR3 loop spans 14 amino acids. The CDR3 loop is CASSSDRVIYEQYF.

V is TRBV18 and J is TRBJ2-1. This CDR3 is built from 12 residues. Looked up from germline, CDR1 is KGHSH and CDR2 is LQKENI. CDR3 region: CASSPQGFEQFF.

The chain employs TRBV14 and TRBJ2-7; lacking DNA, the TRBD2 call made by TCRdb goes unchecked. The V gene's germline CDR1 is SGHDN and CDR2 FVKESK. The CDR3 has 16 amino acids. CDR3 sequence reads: CASSQISGRSSYEQYF.

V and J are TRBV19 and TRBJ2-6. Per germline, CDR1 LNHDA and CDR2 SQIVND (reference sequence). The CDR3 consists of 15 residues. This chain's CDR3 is CASSLIGSGANVLTF.

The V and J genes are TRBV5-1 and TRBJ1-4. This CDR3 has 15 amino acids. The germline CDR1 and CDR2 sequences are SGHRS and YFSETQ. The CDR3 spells CASSQAETNNEKLFF.

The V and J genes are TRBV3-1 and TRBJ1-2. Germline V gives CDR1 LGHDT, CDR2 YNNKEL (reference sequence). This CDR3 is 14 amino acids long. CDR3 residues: CASSQDQSSYGYTF.

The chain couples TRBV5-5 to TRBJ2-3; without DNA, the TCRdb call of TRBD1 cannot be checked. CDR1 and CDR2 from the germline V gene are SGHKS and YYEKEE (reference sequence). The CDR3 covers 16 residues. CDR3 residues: CASTDQGETPIDTQYF. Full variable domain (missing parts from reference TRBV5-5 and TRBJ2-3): DAGVTQSPTHLIKTRGQQVTLRCSPISGHKSVSWYQQVLGQGPQFIFQYYEKEERGRGNFPDRFSARQFPNYSSELNVNALLLGDSALYLCASTDQGETPIDTQYFGPGTRLTVL.

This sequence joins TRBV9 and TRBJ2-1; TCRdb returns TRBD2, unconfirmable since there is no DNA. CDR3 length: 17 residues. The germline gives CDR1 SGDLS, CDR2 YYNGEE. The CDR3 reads CASSATGTSGRVAEQFF.

CDR3 protein: CASSPIKPTGGEAFF. The V and J genes are TRBV5-1 and TRBJ1-1; the TCRdb D gene call, TRBD1, has no DNA to confirm it. The germline V gene encodes CDR1 SGHRS and CDR2 YFSETQ. The CDR3 is 15 residues long. The variable domain in full, with the rest retrieved from reference TRBV5-1 and TRBJ1-1, is KAGVTQTPRYLIKTRGQQVTLSCSPISGHRSVSWYQQTPGQGLQFLFEYFSETQRNKGNFPGRFSGRQFSNSRSEMNVSTLELGDSALYLCASSPIKPTGGEAFFGQGTRLTVV.

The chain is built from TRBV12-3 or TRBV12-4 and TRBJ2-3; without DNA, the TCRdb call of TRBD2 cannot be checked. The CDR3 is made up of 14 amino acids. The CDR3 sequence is CASSYQRGTDTQYF.

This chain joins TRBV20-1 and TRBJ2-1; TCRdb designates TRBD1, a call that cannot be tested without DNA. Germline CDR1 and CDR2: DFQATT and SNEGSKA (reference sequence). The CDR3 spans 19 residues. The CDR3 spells CSATPEFRGRGSWYNEQFF.